A selection of T cell receptor beta chains follows, all from one sample in a study of cytomegalovirus exposure and HLA in healthy donors. Measured with immunoSEQ multiplex PCR; TCRdb has only the in-frame clones, and not every one. The sample consists of roughly 130,000 clones, roughly 66% of them appearing once. Sequencing used PBMCs. The receptors shown here come from a woman in her fifties or sixties in good health and CMV-seronegative. Each CDR3 is given with its conserved first and last residue. Rows give clone size only sometimes, using once, few, many, or a class for an expanded clone.

v_gene: TRBV6-1; len: 15; abundance: -; CDR3aa: CASSESWRVPDTQYF
v_gene: TRBV11-2; len: 14; abundance: once; CDR3aa: CASSPGLAEETQYF
v_gene: TRBV2; len: 13; abundance: -; CDR3aa: CASRGGFSSPLHF
v_gene: TRBV10-3; len: 19; abundance: -; CDR3aa: CAIREGLGQGSGTGNTIYF
v_gene: TRBV4-1; len: 14; abundance: -; CDR3aa: CASSQGLGTDTQYF
v_gene: TRBV10-3; len: 13; abundance: -; CDR3aa: CAISVVSTDTQYF
v_gene: TRBV7-2; len: 15; abundance: -; CDR3aa: CASSLAGGNSYEQYF
v_gene: TRBV7-2; len: 14; abundance: once; CDR3aa: CASSLARTNTEAFF
v_gene: TRBV20-1; len: 11; abundance: -; CDR3aa: CSAPSAYGYTF
v_gene: TRBV7-9; len: 16; abundance: -; CDR3aa: CSSSVGRGQTAGGYTF
v_gene: TRBV5-1; len: 13; abundance: -; CDR3aa: CASTPQKGWEQYF
v_gene: TRBV11-2; len: 14; abundance: few; CDR3aa: CASSLDRPGREQYF
v_gene: TRBV7-6; len: 16; abundance: once; CDR3aa: CASSSRLADSSYEQYF
v_gene: TRBV7-9; len: 16; abundance: -; CDR3aa: CASSLGSSGGTDTQYF
v_gene: TRBV2; len: 17; abundance: -; CDR3aa: CASSGDPQEGGANVLTF
v_gene: TRBV29-1; len: 14; abundance: -; CDR3aa: CSVARAGGTDTQYF
v_gene: TRBV7-3; len: 15; abundance: -; CDR3aa: CASSTNTGPNSPLHF
v_gene: TRBV2; len: 15; abundance: -; CDR3aa: CASSAPRDPINEQYF
v_gene: TRBV19; len: 16; abundance: -; CDR3aa: CASSSLVRRANEKLFF
v_gene: TRBV19; len: 12; abundance: -; CDR3aa: CASSIGGQPQHF
v_gene: TRBV28; len: 14; abundance: -; CDR3aa: CASSFRETYQPQHF
v_gene: TRBV15; len: 14; abundance: -; CDR3aa: CATSREGPGAGAFF
v_gene: TRBV11-3; len: 12; abundance: -; CDR3aa: CASSLGTWEQFF
v_gene: TRBV5-6; len: 14; abundance: -; CDR3aa: CASSLMGPLETQYF
v_gene: TRBV10-3; len: 13; abundance: once; CDR3aa: CAIRAGLNTEAFF